One sample yielded the 5 T cell receptor beta chains listed below, sequenced in a study of CD8 T cells in Susac syndrome (dated 2019 in TCRdb). Receptor libraries were prepared by the immunoSEQ multiplex PCR assay. RNA was extracted using the RNeasy kit, and roughly 0.5 to 1 ug of the RNA was reverse transcribed with random hexamers. Clones were called with MiXCR by TCRdb after fastp trimmed the public reads at Q25, and only in-frame beta chains were retained. CDR3 protein sequences are deduplicated, and each keeps its most common genes and DNA. Across this sample there are 130,000 to 150,000 distinct CDR3 sequences, with more than 90% seen only once. The ten largest make up around 0.08% of the sample. Material for sequencing was CD4+ T cells from PBMCs. The receptors derive from a human donor with Susac syndrome.

V and J are TRBV5-4 and TRBJ2-7; D not resolved. The V and J ends lost 3 bases and 5 bases respectively, with 6 bases between them. The CDR3 loop spans 11 amino acids. The germline V gene has CDR1 SGHNT and CDR2 YYREEE (reference sequence). The CDR3 sequence is CASSSQHEQYF. DNA of the CDR3: TGTGCCAGCAGCTCCCAGCACGAGCAGTACTTC.

The chain uses TRBV3-1 and TRBJ1-3; D ambiguous. The V gene lost 0 bases and the J gene lost 5 bases, with 2 bases spanning the gap. This CDR3 spans 12 amino acids. CDR1 and CDR2 from the germline V gene are LGHDT and YNNKEL (reference sequence). CDR3 sequence reads: CASSQDRNTIYF. DNA of the CDR3: TGTGCCAGCAGCCAAGATCGAAACACCATATATTTT.

The chain uses TRBV6-1 and TRBJ2-7; a possible D gene is TRBD2 (6 bases). The CDR3 has 12 amino acids. Trimming took off 7 bases at V and 3 bases at J, with 10 bases between the two ends. The germline V gene has CDR1 MNHNS and CDR2 SASEGT. Written as DNA, the CDR3 is TGTGCCAGCATGGGACTGAGCTACGAGCAGTACTTC. Protein: CASMGLSYEQYF.

In this sample, this clonotype turned up once. J is TRBJ1-2 and V is TRBV21-1. TRBV21-1 is a recognized pseudogene. This CDR3 comprises 11 residues. CDR3 coding DNA: TGTGCCAGCAGCCCTTGTAGGGGCTACACCTTC. Its protein product is CASSPCRGYTF.

The chain uses TRBV19 and TRBJ1-2; perhaps TRBD1 as D (6 bases). Germline CDR1 reads LNHDA; CDR2 reads SQIVND (reference sequence). This CDR3 spans 13 amino acids. V dropped 6 bases and J dropped 6 bases, with 14 bases sitting between them. The CDR3 spells CASSQQGGDGYTF. The CDR3 nucleotides are TGTGCCAGTAGCCAACAGGGTGGCGATGGCTACACCTTC.